These T cell receptor beta chains were read from a single sample in a study of OX40 agonist ivuxolimab in advanced cancers. Sequenced by immunoSEQ multiplex PCR; TCRdb stores in-frame clones only, minus some. The data show roughly 60,000 clones, roughly 87% seen once. The specimen was CD4+ or CD8+ T cells sorted from blood, collected in a trial of the OX40 agonist ivuxolimab. These TCRs come from an adult with an advanced solid tumor such as melanoma, head and neck, liver or kidney cancer. Each CDR3 is given with its conserved first and last residue.

TRBJ2-3,TRBV4-1,CASSQVAGVVADTQYF
TRBJ1-1,TRBV28,CASSLRQLAFF
TRBJ2-7,TRBV28,CASSLGGDSSYEQYF
TRBJ1-3,TRBV5-1,CASSWGYGNTIYF
TRBJ1-5,TRBV6-1,CASSPERGAGQPQHF
TRBJ1-5,TRBV7-3,CASSFRQDPNQPQHF
TRBJ1-2,TRBV19,CASTTGGTQFNYGYTF
TRBJ2-3,TRBV13,CASSLYGRVGDTQYF
TRBJ2-1,TRBV9,CASSERLVGYNEQFF
TRBJ2-1,TRBV19,CASSIGTGSYNEQFF
TRBJ2-7,TRBV6-1,CASSEVVNYEQYF
TRBJ1-1,TRBV23-1,CASSQYRDRVNTEAFF
TRBJ2-3,TRBV15,CATSGELAIGTDTQYF
TRBJ1-2,TRBV19,CALQREDYGYTF
TRBJ2-7,TRBV21-1,CASSARGWWREGRYEQYF
TRBJ1-4,TRBV18,CASSPPAEEKLFF
TRBJ2-1,TRBV7-3,CASSLTSTPTEKQFF
TRBJ1-4,TRBV27,CASSTNNEKLFF
TRBJ1-1,TRBV19,CASSMVTPNTEAFF
TRBJ2-1,TRBV15,CATSRGPELVQFF
TRBJ2-7,TRBV18,CASSPPVAGGTYEQYF
TRBJ2-1,TRBV7-9,CASSLGRGYNEQFF
TRBJ1-1,TRBV6-1,CASTRQGMAEAFF
TRBJ2-5,TRBV2,CASSRGGPGETQYF
TRBJ2-3,TRBV5-1,CASSKGGGAQADTQYF
TRBJ1-4,TRBV6-6,CASSYSRGGVGEKLFF
TRBJ1-6,TRBV11-3,CASSPSGGTNSPLHF
TRBJ2-3,TRBV5-1,CASSLGGRAVYTDTQYF
TRBJ2-3,TRBV9,CASSTGQGRTDTQYF
TRBJ2-7,TRBV6-5,CASSPLAWAGEQYF
TRBJ2-5,TRBV14,CASSRTSGSIETQYF